This entry is about one T cell receptor beta chain. There is no known antigen for this receptor. Per-base qualities were not stored, and no clone one base away is much larger. Donors were healthy HIV-negative adults with no recently reported acute infections or vaccinations. Only Caucasian adults living in Nashville, Tennessee, USA were represented among the donors. CD4+ T cells were enriched through magnetic negative selection, after which naive cells were positively selected on CD45RA and the remaining negative fraction served as the memory subset. After blood collection by leukapheresis, PBMCs were isolated using Ficoll-Histopaque density gradient centrifugation and then cryopreserved in the vapor phase of liquid nitrogen. Analytical flow cytometry was used to check the purity and quantity of each magnetically sorted T cell population. From each sorted fraction, genomic DNA was isolated and quantified by UV absorbance on a Nanodrop 2000c.

These data come from a study of shared clonotypes between healthy human individuals (dated by TCRdb to the early 2020s). At the level of the whole study: A couple of women and three men aged 18 to 49 years were included in the cohort. For each donor, CD4 naive and CD4 memory were each run on three plates, CD8 naive on two plates, and CD8 memory on one plate. Blood TCR repertoires of several healthy adults were deeply sequenced to estimate repertoire size and the extent of clonotype sharing between individuals. Libraries were prepared and TCR repertoires were sequenced by different laboratories using diverse techniques, in order to increase sequencing depth and limit assay-specific biases. Per donor, leukapheresis produced somewhere between about 0.94 and 8.9 billion PBMCs. On the study overall, not on this receptor specifically: Even with the large sequencing depth, rarefaction of the sorted-subset datasets indicated that sequencing was incomplete. Higher generation probabilities were observed for clonotypes shared by all four sorted-subset donors than for non-shared clonotypes. Sampling was limited to blood, and TCR repertoires in tissue likely differ from TCR repertoires in blood. Larger estimated clonotype richness was generally found for naive subsets than for memory subsets. Based on pairwise subsampling, the degree of clonotype sharing among donors was expected to be affected by sequencing depth. Around 5.4% of naive CD4, around 3.6% of naive CD8, about 2.4% of memory CD4, and less than 0.45% of memory CD8 clonotypes were shared across a few donors. The genetic and exposure-history diversity represented was limited by the small number of donors.

Using the deep immunoSEQ assay, multiplex PCR amplified TCR CDR3 regions from genomic DNA. Extracted genomic DNA from each cell subset was spread evenly across all wells of several immunoSEQ 96-well plates, with each plate serving as a replicate. For sorted subsets, each replicate PCR was loaded with 200 to 250 ng genomic DNA, equivalent to some 31,000 T cell genomes. Purified libraries were measured with a Qubit 3.0 fluorometer, size-checked on a Bioanalyzer 2100, and measured again with the KAPA Library Quantification kit. Every immunoSEQ 96-well plate was sequenced on a dedicated single-read 150-cycle Illumina NextSeq 550 flow cell. Per the authors' processing: Because the immunoSEQ output held only junctional sequences and lacked quality scores, the filtering could not match the filtering applied to full-length reads. Sequences were annotated with PyIR, a Python wrapper for IgBLAST v1.9, using IMGT germline references to assign V/J genes and CDR3. Reads with weak V/J assignments (E-value above 1e-6), missing CDR3, stop codons, out-of-frame junctions, or ambiguous translated residues were removed. V3J clonotypes were defined as sequences sharing the same inferred V gene, J gene, and CDR3 amino acid sequence. Percentage overlap between repertoires was computed as shared unique clonotypes divided by the size of the smaller repertoire. RTK rarefaction, the Chao1 estimator, and Recon v2.1 estimates of unobserved clonotypes were used to assess repertoire richness. OLGA was used to compute generation probabilities for all TCRbeta clonotypes that the gDNA method yielded from four donors. The source is immuneACCESS, and TCRdb retained only in-frame sequences with V and J called. Part of the clones is not carried over; for the studies checked, unresolved V genes explain less than half of this, and the remainder is unexplained. That table is the source of V, J and clone size, and D and trimming were worked out from the DNA. Here the sample has more than 1.2 million clones; roughly 98.5% occur a single time. 0.36% of the sample is held by the ten biggest clonotypes.

The sample comprised naive CD4+ T cells sorted from blood. The label giving this sample's cell subset or site can be read as: CD45RA+ positively selected. The clonotype was recovered from a man aged 25 to 45 in good health.

The nucleotide sequence reads as follows: TGTGCCAGCAGCTTAGCGCAAATAGCGGGAGCTGATACGCAGTATTTT. Its protein product is CASSLAQIAGADTQYF. The chain was built from TRBV7-2 and TRBJ2-3; 9 central bases correspond to TRBD2. Taken from cysteine to phenylalanine, the CDR3 has 16 residues. Only the CDR3 DNA stays, 48 bases, in frame from base 1. Unmatched junction bases come to 7, with V trimmed by 0 bases and J by 6 bases. Taken from the germline V gene, the CDR1 and CDR2 loops are SGHTA and FQGNSA.